Listed below are T cell receptor beta chains from one sample, sequenced in a study of Ad26.COV2.S vaccination and SARS-CoV-2 variants. Only in-frame clones appear in the TCRdb table, and some are missing; sequencing was by immunoSEQ multiplex PCR. Found here are fewer than 300,000 clones, about 90% of them singletons; the top ten hold about 3.6%. This sample comprised peripheral blood, obtained in a trial of Ad26.COV2.S vaccine versus placebo. The receptors shown here come from a person aged 18-65 years who received the Ad26.COV2.S COVID-19 vaccine or a placebo. Each CDR3 is given with its conserved first and last residue. The D gene is left open where the match is weak. For some rows the clone size is stated as once, few or many, or as a class when expanded; others skip it.

size	V	J	D	CDR3	DNA
once	TRBV2	TRBJ1-1	NA	CASTVGWDTEAFF	TGTGCCAGCACTGTGGGCTGGGACACTGAAGCTTTCTTT
once	TRBV7-6	TRBJ2-5	NA	CASSSPRFPRGTQETQYF	TGTGCCAGCAGCTCCCCCCGCTTCCCCCGTGGGACACAAGAGACCCAGTACTTC
NA	TRBV5-1	TRBJ1-1	NA	CASSLFVRGTEAFF	TGCGCCAGCAGCTTGTTTGTTAGGGGGACTGAAGCTTTCTTT
NA	TRBV5-1	TRBJ2-1	TRBD2	CASSYLGGGAQYNEQFF	TGCGCCAGCAGCTATCTGGGCGGGGGGGCCCAATACAATGAGCAGTTCTTC
NA	TRBV7-2	TRBJ2-1	NA	CASSKTWGKYNEQFF	TGTGCCAGCAGCAAAACGTGGGGAAAATACAATGAGCAGTTCTTC
once	TRBV12-3/TRBV12-4	TRBJ1-5	TRBD1	CASSGQENQPQHF	TGTGCCAGCAGTGGACAGGAAAATCAGCCCCAGCATTTT
NA	TRBV19	TRBJ1-2	NA	CASSLRVNGYTF	TGTGCCAGTAGTCTCAGGGTTAATGGCTACACCTTC
NA	TRBV5-5	TRBJ2-4	TRBD1	CASSSGTGVGNIQYF	TGTGCCAGCAGCTCCGGGACAGGGGTCGGCAACATTCAGTACTTC
NA	TRBV14	TRBJ2-1	TRBD1	CASSQGVGTGGLNEQFF	TGTGCCAGCAGCCAAGGGGTAGGGACAGGGGGGCTCAATGAGCAGTTCTTC
once	TRBV10-3	TRBJ1-5	NA	CAISEGGSSNQPQHF	TGTGCCATCAGTGAGGGGGGCAGTAGCAATCAGCCCCAGCATTTT
once	TRBV18	TRBJ2-2	NA	CASSPPRAATNTGELFF	TGTGCCAGCTCACCCCCAAGGGCAGCTACGAACACCGGGGAGCTGTTTTTT
NA	TRBV14	TRBJ2-1	TRBD1	CASSPIDRGLDEQFF	TGTGCCAGCAGCCCCATCGACAGGGGGCTTGATGAGCAGTTCTTC
NA	TRBV5-1	TRBJ2-5	NA	CASSGSQGGETQYF	TGCGCCAGCAGCGGGTCCCAGGGCGGGGAGACCCAGTACTTC
NA	TRBV30	TRBJ1-3	NA	CAWTRRQGNTIYF	TGTGCCTGGACTAGGAGGCAAGGAAACACCATATATTTT
NA	TRBV18	TRBJ1-1	NA	CASSPPTTAMNTEAFF	TGTGCCAGCTCACCACCGACGACAGCTATGAACACTGAAGCTTTCTTT
NA	TRBV2	TRBJ2-2	NA	CASSRGTLEAGELFF	TGTGCCAGCAGTAGGGGGACGCTCGAGGCCGGGGAGCTGTTTTTT
NA	TRBV7-2	TRBJ2-5	NA	CASSLGLQQETQYF	TGTGCCAGCAGCTTAGGCCTACAACAAGAGACCCAGTACTTC
few	TRBV7-9	TRBJ1-3	NA	CASSFAGRGNTIYF	TGTGCCAGCAGCTTTGCAGGGCGAGGAAACACCATATATTTT
NA	TRBV4-3	TRBJ1-6	NA	CASSQETSYNSPLHF	TGCGCCAGCAGCCAAGAGACAAGCTATAATTCACCCCTCCACTTT
NA	TRBV5-1	TRBJ2-7	TRBD2	CASSPGDYLPYEQYF	TGCGCCAGCAGCCCCGGGGACTACCTTCCCTACGAGCAGTACTTC
NA	TRBV3-1/TRBV3-2	TRBJ1-2	NA	CASSQVWGKTWICYGYTF	TGTGCCAGCAGCCAGGTCTGGGGAAAGACCTGGATCTGCTATGGCTACACCTTC
NA	TRBV11-2	TRBJ1-3	NA	CASSLSSPRNYSGNTIYF	TGTGCCAGCAGCTTAAGCAGCCCCCGCAATTACTCTGGAAACACCATATATTTT
NA	TRBV5-1	TRBJ2-5	TRBD2	CASSLGAGKETQYF	TGCGCCAGCAGCTTGGGAGCGGGGAAAGAGACCCAGTACTTC
NA	TRBV4-2	TRBJ1-2	NA	CASSQEVGRTNYGYTF	TGTGCCAGCAGCCAAGAAGTGGGACGGACTAACTATGGCTACACCTTC
NA	TRBV29-1	TRBJ2-5	NA	CSASPPQETQYF	TGCAGCGCCAGCCCGCCCCAAGAGACCCAGTACTTC